A selection of T cell receptor beta chains follows, all from one sample in a study of T cell responses to AZD1222 COVID-19 vaccine. Only in-frame clones appear in the TCRdb table, and some are missing; sequencing was by immunoSEQ multiplex PCR. The sample includes roughly 160,000 clones, less than 95% seen only once; the top ten take approximately 1.5%. Sequencing was performed on peripheral blood, taken on day 0 of AZD1222 vaccination. The source of these receptors is an adult in good health. CDR3s include the opening cysteine and the closing phenylalanine or tryptophan. The D gene is left open where the match is weak. Clone size is shown for a subset of rows, as once, few, many or a class of expanded clone.

D: .; J: TRBJ2-3; V: TRBV14; size: once; DNA: TGTGCCAGCAGCCAAGTTGGGGGGACAGATACGCAGTATTTT; CDR3: CASSQVGGTDTQYF
D: .; J: TRBJ1-5; V: TRBV19; size: .; DNA: TGTGCCACTTCTACCGCGGGGGGGCGCAATCAGCCCCAGCATTTT; CDR3: CATSTAGGRNQPQHF
D: TRBD2; J: TRBJ2-3; V: TRBV4-2; size: once; DNA: TGTGCCAGCAGCCAAGGAGCGGGGGGGCCCGAGACGCAGTATTTT; CDR3: CASSQGAGGPETQYF
D: .; J: TRBJ1-5; V: TRBV6-1; size: once; DNA: TGTGCCAGCAGTGAAATCTTACTCCGCGGAAATCACCATCAGCCCCAGCATTTT; CDR3: CASSEILLRGNHHQPQHF
D: TRBD1; J: TRBJ2-3; V: TRBV27; size: .; DNA: TGTGCCAGCAGCATGACTTGGGACAGGCTCTCTTTT; CDR3: CASSMTWDRLSF
D: .; J: TRBJ2-2; V: TRBV24-1; size: .; DNA: TGTGCCACCAGTGGTCCTCGGGACACCGGGGAGCTGTTTTTT; CDR3: CATSGPRDTGELFF
D: .; J: TRBJ2-3; V: TRBV4-3; size: .; DNA: TGCGCCAGCAGCCAAGCGGAGGGGCCTTTCGGCACAGATACGCAGTATTTT; CDR3: CASSQAEGPFGTDTQYF
D: TRBD1; J: TRBJ1-6; V: TRBV3-1/TRBV3-2; size: .; DNA: TGTGCCAGCAGCCAAGTGAGAGGACAGGGGGCTTATTCACCCCTCCACTTT; CDR3: CASSQVRGQGAYSPLHF
D: TRBD1; J: TRBJ1-1; V: TRBV9; size: once; DNA: TGTGCCAGCAGCGGGACAGGGGCGGTGGGGGCTGAAGCTTTCTTT; CDR3: CASSGTGAVGAEAFF
D: TRBD1; J: TRBJ1-1; V: TRBV19; size: .; DNA: TGTGCCAGTAGTATAACAGGGGGCGCGTCCACTGAAGCTTTCTTT; CDR3: CASSITGGASTEAFF
D: .; J: TRBJ1-2; V: TRBV5-1; size: once; DNA: TGCGCCAGCAGCTTACAGGTTGCTAACTATGGCTACACCTTC; CDR3: CASSLQVANYGYTF
D: .; J: TRBJ1-1; V: TRBV6-1; size: .; DNA: TGTGCCAGCAGTGAGGCGGGGGCGCTTCAGATGAACACTGAAGCTTTCTTT; CDR3: CASSEAGALQMNTEAFF
D: TRBD1; J: TRBJ2-1; V: TRBV11-2; size: .; DNA: TGTGCCAGCACCAGACAGGGGGATCTCAATGAGCAGTTCTTC; CDR3: CASTRQGDLNEQFF
D: .; J: TRBJ1-2; V: TRBV18; size: .; DNA: TGTGCCAGCTCACCGCAATCAGAGATCTATGGCTACACCTTC; CDR3: CASSPQSEIYGYTF
D: .; J: TRBJ1-6; V: TRBV4-3; size: .; DNA: TGCGCCAGCAGCCAGTGGGTGGATAATTCACCCCTCCACTTT; CDR3: CASSQWVDNSPLHF
D: TRBD1; J: TRBJ1-2; V: TRBV6-5; size: .; DNA: TGTGCCAGCAGGGAGGGGGCGGTTGGCTACACCTTC; CDR3: CASREGAVGYTF
D: .; J: TRBJ2-3; V: TRBV2; size: .; DNA: TGTGCCAGCAGTGAGAAGTTTGGGACCTACGCTAGCACAGATACGCAGTATTTT; CDR3: CASSEKFGTYASTDTQYF
D: .; J: TRBJ2-6; V: TRBV6-5; size: .; DNA: TGTGCCAGCACCCCGGGAAGCTCTGGGGCCAACGTCCTGACTTTC; CDR3: CASTPGSSGANVLTF
D: TRBD1; J: TRBJ1-2; V: TRBV19; size: .; DNA: TGTGCCAGTAGTATACCGGACAGGAAAATCTATGGCTACACCTTC; CDR3: CASSIPDRKIYGYTF
D: .; J: TRBJ1-5; V: TRBV19; size: .; DNA: TGTGCCAGTAGTAAACCGGGACATCGCAATCAGCCCCAGCATTTT; CDR3: CASSKPGHRNQPQHF
D: .; J: TRBJ1-3; V: TRBV10-2; size: .; DNA: TGCGCCAGTCGTACAGGGTCCTCTGGAAACACCATATATTTT; CDR3: CASRTGSSGNTIYF
D: TRBD1; J: TRBJ1-4; V: TRBV28; size: .; DNA: TGTGCCAGCAGTCCCGGGACAGGGGACTCGCTGTTTTTT; CDR3: CASSPGTGDSLFF
D: .; J: TRBJ1-1; V: TRBV7-9; size: few; DNA: TGTGCCGGGAACGTCTACCGGGTGGCTGAAGCTTTCTTT; CDR3: CAGNVYRVAEAFF
D: .; J: TRBJ2-2; V: TRBV5-1; size: .; DNA: TGCGCCAGCAGCTTGGGACACCAGAACACCGGGGAGCTGTTTTTT; CDR3: CASSLGHQNTGELFF
D: TRBD1; J: TRBJ1-1; V: TRBV18; size: .; DNA: TGTGCCAGCTCACCACCCCCAGGGGGTATGAACACTGAAGCTTTCTTT; CDR3: CASSPPPGGMNTEAFF
D: .; J: TRBJ2-5; V: TRBV9; size: .; DNA: TGTGCCAGCAGCGAAGCGCAGGGCAACTTAGTAGAGACCCAGTACTTC; CDR3: CASSEAQGNLVETQYF
D: .; J: TRBJ2-3; V: TRBV7-3; size: .; DNA: TGTGCCAGCAGCTTCGGGACTAGCACAGATACGCAGTATTTT; CDR3: CASSFGTSTDTQYF
D: .; J: TRBJ1-5; V: TRBV11-3; size: .; DNA: TGTGCCAGCAGCGGCGGGCGCAATCAGCCCCAGCATTTT; CDR3: CASSGGRNQPQHF
D: TRBD2; J: TRBJ2-3; V: TRBV5-1; size: .; DNA: TGCGCCAGCAGCCCAGGACTAGCGGGGGTCACAGATACGCAGTATTTT; CDR3: CASSPGLAGVTDTQYF
D: .; J: TRBJ2-3; V: TRBV4-1; size: .; DNA: TGCGCCAGCAGCCAAGATGCGGACACAGATACGCAGTATTTT; CDR3: CASSQDADTDTQYF
D: .; J: TRBJ1-1; V: TRBV7-2; size: once; DNA: TGTGCCAGCAGCTTAATATTCTCCGGAAACACTGAAGCTTTCTTT; CDR3: CASSLIFSGNTEAFF
D: .; J: TRBJ1-1; V: TRBV6-2/TRBV6-3; size: .; DNA: TGTGCCAGCAGTCCCCGTGAAGGGAGGGTGATGAACACTGAAGCTTTCTTT; CDR3: CASSPREGRVMNTEAFF
D: TRBD2; J: TRBJ2-5; V: TRBV9; size: .; DNA: TGTGCCAGCAGCGTAGCGGGGGGTGGATACGGAGAGACCCAGTACTTC; CDR3: CASSVAGGGYGETQYF
D: TRBD1; J: TRBJ2-3; V: TRBV9; size: .; DNA: TGTGCCAGCAGCGGGACCGGACAGGGCTCCCTAGATACGCAGTATTTT; CDR3: CASSGTGQGSLDTQYF
D: .; J: TRBJ1-1; V: TRBV28; size: .; DNA: TGTGCCAGCAGTTTCACAGGGTTTAAGGACACTGAAGCTTTCTTT; CDR3: CASSFTGFKDTEAFF